Shown below are 25 T cell receptor beta chains from a single sample sequenced in a study of cytomegalovirus exposure and HLA in healthy donors. It was with 60 Vbeta and 13 Jbeta primers that the PCR ran. Assay: immunoSEQ multiplex PCR; the TCRdb copy retains only in-frame clones and omits some. The repertoire holds about 200,000 clones, with 75% to 85% as singletons. The specimen sequenced was PBMCs. All receptors derive from a girl aged 10 to 17 in good health and CMV-seropositive.

The chain couples TRBV11-3 to TRBJ1-1; D gene unclear. The germline gives CDR1 SGHNT, CDR2 YENEEA. This CDR3 is built from 16 residues. V lost 5 bases, J lost 1 base, and 17 bases lay in between. The chain's CDR3 is CASSPYFGNQNTEAFF. In DNA form, the CDR3 reads TGTGCCAGCAGCCCGTATTTCGGTAACCAGAACACTGAAGCTTTCTTT.

V gene TRBV11-2 combines with J gene TRBJ2-1, with D perhaps matching TRBD1 (6 bases). CDR1 and CDR2 (germline): SGHAT, FQNNGV. This CDR3 comprises 13 residues. V was pared by 5 bases and J by 5 bases, with 10 bases between. CDR3 DNA sequence: TGTGCCAGCAGCCCCGACAGGAACAATGAGCAGTTCTTC. Its protein is CASSPDRNNEQFF.

The chain couples TRBV2 to TRBJ1-2; 11 positions agree with TRBD1. CDR3 length equals 14 residues. Germline CDR1 SNHLY, CDR2 FYNNEI. V shed 5 bases, J shed 7 bases, and the junction held 6 bases outside the gene matches. CDR3 nucleotides: TGTGCCAGCAGTTCGGACAGGGGGCTGGGTGGCTACACCTTC. Residues: CASSSDRGLGGYTF.

This chain connects TRBV15 to TRBJ2-4, with D perhaps TRBD1 (6 bases). V dropped 1 base and J dropped 3 bases, with 10 bases sitting between them. Germline CDR1 and CDR2: LNHNV and YYDKDF (reference sequence). This CDR3 region has 15 residues. DNA of the CDR3: TGTGCCACCAGCAGAGCAGGGGATGTCAAAAACATTCAGTACTTC. Its protein product is CATSRAGDVKNIQYF.

The chain carries TRBV12-5 and TRBJ2-7, with 12 bases fitting TRBD1. The trim removed 4 bases at V and 2 bases at J, leaving 9 bases unmatched. The CDR3 runs to 17 residues. CDR1 is LGHNT, CDR2 FRNRAP, per germline. Here the CDR3 DNA reads TGTGCTAGTGGTTACGCCGGGACAGGGGGCCTAGCCTACGAGCAGTACTTC. Its translation is CASGYAGTGGLAYEQYF.

This chain uses TRBV2 with TRBJ2-3; D perhaps matches TRBD1 (8 bases). The CDR3 has 14 residues. The germline CDR1 and CDR2 sequences are SNHLY and FYNNEI. V lost 5 bases, J lost 6 bases, and 15 bases lay in between. The CDR3 reads CASSSEQGGDTQYF. The CDR3 region has the DNA TGTGCCAGCAGTTCAGAACAGGGGGGGGATACGCAGTATTTT.

This rearrangement joins TRBV11-2 to TRBJ1-1; D uncertain. V shed 4 bases and J shed 3 bases, with 12 bases lying between them. The V gene's germline CDR1 is SGHAT and CDR2 FQNNGV. The CDR3 covers 14 residues. This CDR3 reads CASSSKVYDTEAFF. The CDR3 DNA reads TGTGCCAGCAGCTCTAAAGTCTACGACACTGAAGCTTTCTTT.

This chain links TRBV5-4 with TRBJ2-3; D perhaps matches TRBD1 (5 bases). V lost 9 bases and J lost 1, with 18 bases in between. The germline CDR1 and CDR2 sequences are SGHNT and YYREEE (reference sequence). The CDR3 consists of 15 residues. The CDR3 DNA follows: TGTGCCACCGCCAGGGTGAAACTGGGCACAGATACGCAGTATTTT. This translates into CATARVKLGTDTQYF.

This clone was detected a few times. The V and J genes are TRBV27 and TRBJ1-4, with D tentatively TRBD1 (5 bases). Trimming removed 0 bases from V and 9 bases from J, with 14 bases in between. Germline loops: CDR1 MNHEY, CDR2 SMNVEV (reference sequence). The CDR3 extends over 15 amino acids. The CDR3 DNA follows: TGTGCCAGCAGTTTATCTGGACAATTGGGGCAAAAACTGTTTTTT. Translating gives CASSLSGQLGQKLFF.

V and J are TRBV9 and TRBJ2-3, with a weak D call TRBD2 (6 bases). This CDR3 contains 15 residues. Germline V gene lookup returns CDR1 SGDLS and CDR2 YYNGEE. V was clipped by 3 bases and J by 11 bases, with 22 bases between them. The CDR3 is CASSASLPRDSLQYF. The CDR3 DNA reads TGTGCCAGCAGCGCCTCTTTGCCGCGGGACTCGTTGCAGTATTTT.

This chain uses TRBV6-5 with TRBJ2-2; 7 bases align to TRBD1. This CDR3 is built from 15 residues. The V and J ends lost 8 bases and 4 bases, in that order; junction bases with no gene match: 10. The germline V gene has CDR1 MNHEY and CDR2 SVGAGI. CDR3 DNA sequence: TGTGCCAGCGGGACCTTACAGGGGATCACCGGGGAGCTGTTTTTT. Its translation: CASGTLQGITGELFF.

This chain uses TRBV15 with TRBJ2-7; TRBD2 matches 11 bases. The CDR3 contains 13 residues. V was pared by 9 bases and J by 1 base, with 2 bases of the junction left unmatched. The germline CDR1 and CDR2 sequences are LNHNV and YYDKDF (reference sequence). CDR3 coding DNA: TGTGCCACTAGCGGGGGGGGATCCTACGAGCAGTACTTC. It codes for CATSGGGSYEQYF.

The chain joins TRBV5-1 to TRBJ2-7, with 12 positions matching TRBD1. CDR1 is SGHRS and CDR2 is YFSETQ in the germline V gene. This CDR3 spans 14 amino acids. V was pared by 4 bases and J by 6 bases, with 5 bases of the junction left unmatched. CDR3 sequence reads: CASSPGQGAGEQYF. The CDR3 coding sequence is TGCGCCAGCAGCCCGGGACAGGGGGCCGGCGAGCAGTACTTC.

This chain links TRBV2 with TRBJ2-2, with D possibly matching TRBD2 (7 bases). This CDR3 region has 13 residues. V lost 7 bases to trimming and J lost 4 bases, with 10 bases between them. Germline CDR1 reads SNHLY; CDR2 reads FYNNEI. The CDR3 DNA follows: TGTGCCAGCATTGCGGGGGCCACCGGGGAGCTGTTTTTT. The encoded protein is CASIAGATGELFF. Drawing the rest from reference TRBV2 and TRBJ2-2, the complete variable domain is EPEVTQTPSHQVTQMGQEVILRCVPISNHLYFYWYRQILGQKVEFLVSFYNNEISEKSEIFDDQFSVERPDGSNFTLKIRSTKLEDSAMYFCASIAGATGELFFGEGSRLTVL.

V is TRBV30 and J is TRBJ2-5; 14 nucleotides agree with TRBD2. Trimming at V came to 0 bases and at J to 4 bases, leaving 1 base not matched to a gene. CDR3 length: 15 residues. Germline V gives CDR1 GTSNPN, CDR2 SVGIG (reference sequence). The CDR3 spells CAWSVGLAGGETQYF. CDR3 bases: TGTGCCTGGAGTGTAGGACTAGCGGGGGGAGAGACCCAGTACTTC.

The chain uses TRBV5-6 and TRBJ2-5; D gene uncertain. CDR1 and CDR2 from the germline V gene are SGHDT and YYEEEE. The CDR3 runs to 11 residues. The V end was cut by 2 bases, the J end by 4 bases, with 3 bases between. DNA of the CDR3: TGTGCCAGCAGCTTCCGAGAGACCCAGTACTTC. Residues: CASSFRETQYF.

As DNA, the CDR3 is TGCGCCAGCAGCCAAGGGGGGGGATTCGTAGATACGCAGTATTTT. Protein: CASSQGGGFVDTQYF. The V call is TRBV4-3, the J call TRBJ2-3; 7 positions agree with TRBD2. The trim removed 1 base at V and 5 bases at J, leaving 6 bases unmatched. Germline CDR1 is LGHNA and CDR2 is YSLEER. The CDR3 is made up of 15 amino acids.

V usage is TRBV18 and J usage is TRBJ2-1; perhaps TRBD1 as D (6 bases). V was pared by 0 bases and J by 4 bases, with 7 bases between. There are 14 residues in the CDR3. Germline CDR1 is KGHSH and CDR2 is LQKENI. Here the CDR3 reads CASSPPQGYNEQFF. The CDR3 DNA reads TGTGCCAGCTCACCACCCCAGGGGTACAATGAGCAGTTCTTC.

The genes are TRBV5-1 and TRBJ2-7; 10 bases fit TRBD2. V lost 6 bases and J lost 6; bases outside the gene matches: 12. This CDR3 comprises 15 residues. Per the germline V gene, CDR1 is SGHRS and CDR2 is YFSETQ. The CDR3: CASTAWASGGAEQYF. CDR3 nucleotides: TGCGCCAGCACAGCTTGGGCTAGCGGGGGAGCCGAGCAGTACTTC.

The chain combines TRBV2 with TRBJ2-1; a possible D gene is TRBD2 (6 bases). V shed 7 bases and J shed 5 bases, with 15 bases lying between them. Germline CDR1 reads SNHLY; CDR2 reads FYNNEI. CDR3 length: 14 residues. The DNA for the CDR3 is TGTGCCAGCACCGGGGACTTGAAAAACAATGAGCAGTTCTTC. This sequence encodes CASTGDLKNNEQFF. The whole variable domain, remainder taken from reference TRBV2 and TRBJ2-1, is EPEVTQTPSHQVTQMGQEVILRCVPISNHLYFYWYRQILGQKVEFLVSFYNNEISEKSEIFDDQFSVERPDGSNFTLKIRSTKLEDSAMYFCASTGDLKNNEQFFGPGTRLTVL.

The chain carries TRBV5-1 and TRBJ2-1; D possibly corresponds to TRBD2 (5 bases). Germline CDR1 reads SGHRS; CDR2 reads YFSETQ. The CDR3 extends over 17 amino acids. Trimming left V 2 bases short and J 7 bases short, with 22 bases between. CDR3 loop: CASSLTVSRTPGNEQFF. The CDR3 DNA reads as TGCGCCAGCAGCTTAACTGTATCCCGGACGCCGGGGAATGAGCAGTTCTTC.

The chain joins TRBV13 to TRBJ1-3, with TRBD1 identical over 7 bases. Looked up from germline, CDR1 is PRHDT and CDR2 is FYEKMQ (reference sequence). The CDR3 totals 15 residues. The junction had 11 bases not matched to a gene; V was cut back by 6 bases and J by 6 bases. CDR3 region: CASSYRGHKTNTIYF. The CDR3 coding sequence is TGTGCCAGCAGTTACAGGGGTCACAAAACAAACACCATATATTTT.

The chain joins TRBV9 to TRBJ2-3, with D unclear. Trimming left V 0 bases short and J 0 bases short, with 11 bases between. The CDR3 covers 16 residues. Germline CDR1 is SGDLS and CDR2 is YYNGEE. CDR3 nucleotide sequence: TGTGCCAGCAGCGTAGGGAGACGGCTCAGCACAGATACGCAGTATTTT. It encodes CASSVGRRLSTDTQYF.

The V and J genes are TRBV19 and TRBJ2-3, with D perhaps matching TRBD2 (5 bases). Germline CDR1 LNHDA, CDR2 SQIVND (reference sequence). The ends were cut back, 3 bases at V and 2 bases at J, with 12 bases in the middle. CDR3 length: 15 amino acids. Written as DNA, the CDR3 is TGTGCCAGTAGTATTCTGGCTAGCCTCACAGATACGCAGTATTTT. This sequence encodes CASSILASLTDTQYF.

The chain joins TRBV5-4 to TRBJ2-7; TRBD1 matches at 7 bases. Germline CDR1 and CDR2: SGHNT and YYREEE (reference sequence). V lost 4 bases, J lost 3 bases, and 4 bases stayed unmatched. The CDR3 is 13 amino acids. DNA for the CDR3: TGTGCCAGCAGCCCGGGACAGATCTACGAGCAGTACTTC. Protein sequence: CASSPGQIYEQYF.